These 6 T cell receptor beta chains were sequenced from one sample in a study of low-dose radiotherapy and immunotherapy resistance in tumors. The time point was: after trial treatment. Treatment defined: LDRT plus nivolumab, ipilimumab, low-dose cyclophosphamide and aspirin (RACIN trial). TRAV- and TRBV-specific primers primed first-strand cDNA, covering alpha and beta chains. For amplifying TCRs, the PCR ran for about 20 cycles with Phusion, which was used together with a constant-region primer and the adapter on the V primers. A single record per CDR3 protein comes from TCRdb applying MiXCR to the reads. Of 100,000 or so distinct CDR3 sequences in the sample, roughly 20% were seen once. Here the sequenced sample was PBMCs, taken after low-dose radiotherapy plus immunotherapy. These receptor sequences come from a male donor with prostate cancer.

This clonotype was seen many times. The DNA of the CDR3 is TGTGCCAGCAGCCCCTCCGGGACTAGCGGGGAGGATACGCAGTATTTT. Translated, it gives CASSPSGTSGEDTQYF. The chain combines TRBV13 with TRBJ2-3; 13 positions match TRBD2. Germline loops: CDR1 PRHDT, CDR2 FYEKMQ (reference sequence). The CDR3 has 16 residues. Trimming at V came to 5 bases and at J to 6 bases, leaving 8 bases not matched to a gene. The complete variable domain, with remaining parts taken from reference TRBV13 and TRBJ2-3, reads AAGVIQSPRHLIKEKRETATLKCYPIPRHDTVYWYQQGPGQDPQFLISFYEKMQSDKGSIPDRFSAQQFSDYHSELNMSSLELGDSALYFCASSPSGTSGEDTQYFGPGTRLTVL.

The V gene is TRBV10-3, the J gene TRBJ2-4; tentatively, D is TRBD2 (6 bases). Germline assignment: CDR1 ENHRY and CDR2 SYGVKD. The CDR3 extends over 15 amino acids. Trimming cost V 6 bases and J 4 bases, with 16 bases left between them. The CDR3 here is CAIRPEIAAKNIQYF. For the CDR3, the DNA is TGTGCCATCAGACCCGAAATAGCGGCTAAAAACATTCAGTACTTC.

This clonotype has a count of ten or more. V is TRBV2 and J is TRBJ2-2; 10 nucleotides agree with TRBD2. Germline assignment: CDR1 SNHLY and CDR2 FYNNEI. Trimming cost V 6 bases and J 0 bases; bases outside gene matches: 10. This CDR3 is built from 18 residues. The CDR3 bases are TGTGCCAGCAGCGGTACACGTAGCGGGGGGCCGAACACCGGGGAGCTGTTTTTT. It translates to CASSGTRSGGPNTGELFF.

This clonotype was detected only a few times. The junction shows a germline mismatch at one end, possibly a read error. CDR3 sequence (DNA): TGTGCCAGCAGGGGACCTCGGGGCAGGGGGCCGGGCACTGAATCTTTCTTT. Its translation: CASRGPRGRGPGTESFF. The chain uses TRBV12-3 or TRBV12-4 and TRBJ1-1; TRBD1 matches at 8 bases. The CDR3 has 17 residues.

This chain links TRBV7-2 with TRBJ2-1; 9 bases match TRBD2. The CDR3 length is 15 residues. Germline values: CDR1 SGHTA, CDR2 FQGNSA. J gave up 9 bases and V 0 bases, and 6 bases lay outside the gene matches. Here the CDR3 DNA reads TGTGCCAGCAGCTTAGCGGCGGGGGGGGTAGGTGAGCAGTTCTTC. This encodes CASSLAAGGVGEQFF. Filled out from reference TRBV7-2 and TRBJ2-1, the complete variable domain reads GAGVSQSPSNKVTEKGKDVELRCDPISGHTALYWYRQSLGQGLEFLIYFQGNSAPDKSGLPSDRFSAERTGGSVSTLTIQRTQQEDSAVYLCASSLAAGGVGEQFFGPGTRLTVL.

The J gene is TRBJ2-7, the V gene TRBV12-3 or TRBV12-4; D is perhaps TRBD2 (5 bases). V lost 6 bases and J 5 bases, leaving 11 bases between the germline ends. This CDR3 contains 12 residues. CDR3 protein: CASSVAGNEQYF. CDR3 bases: TGTGCCAGCAGCGTTGCCGGGAACGAGCAGTACTTC.